This T cell receptor beta chain was profiled in a study of identical twins. Unique molecular identifiers were present on cDNA, and template switching added a universal primer site. TCRdb called the 5' RACE reads again in MiXCR, with one record for every CDR3 protein. The sample contains under 800,000 distinct CDR3 sequences, over 20% of which appear only once. Worth noting for this clonotype: The antigen is not known.

The length of the CDR3 is 10 residues. Deletions cut 5 bases from V and 4 bases from J, with 3 bases between. Germline lookup yields CDR1 SNHLY and CDR2 FYNNEI. Study results and caveats: Surplus twin overlap in beta out-of-frame sequences was less pronounced.

The same sample was also studied in work on T cells expressing NK-cell markers. As reported in that work: In four donors, dominant clonotypes made up roughly 25-60.1% of CD3+CD56-NKG2C+ cells. Expanded NKG2C+ T cell clones had unclear HCMV specificity.

This TCR derives from a woman between 18 and 29 years old in good health. This chain links TRBV2 with TRBJ2-7, with D uncertain. Sequenced: PBMCs. The CDR3 coding sequence is TGTGCCAGCAGTTGGTACGAGCAGTACTTC. It translates to CASSWYEQYF.